These 10 T cell receptor beta chains originate from one sample sequenced in a study of T cells after yellow fever vaccination. Using its own MiXCR run on the 5' RACE reads, TCRdb lists one record per CDR3 protein. The sample yields approximately 450,000 distinct CDR3 sequences, about 19% seen once. Sequencing was performed on PBMCs, taken before the yellow fever booster vaccination. These receptors were obtained from a young man who received the YFV17D yellow fever vaccine.

This clonotype was found many times. The chain recombines TRBV7-3 with TRBJ2-1, with D possibly matching TRBD2 (6 bases). The CDR3 has 16 amino acids. Trimming took 5 bases from V and 3 from J, leaving 17 bases between them. Germline lookup yields CDR1 SGHTA and CDR2 FQGTGA. The CDR3 DNA sequence: TGTGCCAGCAGCCCTAATCCCGGACTACACTACAATGAGCAGTTCTTC. It codes for CASSPNPGLHYNEQFF.

V usage is TRBV5-6 and J usage is TRBJ2-2; weak D call: TRBD1 (5 bases). The CDR3 sequence is 15 residues long. With 1 base removed from V and 7 bases from J, the gap between germline ends came to 14 bases. Germline V gene lookup returns CDR1 SGHDT and CDR2 YYEEEE. CDR3 coding DNA: TGTGCCAGCAGCTTGCCGAGCAGGGCAGGCGGGGAGCTGTTTTTT. The encoded protein is CASSLPSRAGGELFF.

This clonotype occurred a few times. The CDR3 is CASSGGTATDTQYF. In DNA, the CDR3 is TGTGCCAGCAGCGGTGGGACAGCCACAGATACGCAGTATTTT. The rearrangement links TRBV5-6 to TRBJ2-3; 7 bases match TRBD1. The CDR3 covers 14 residues. Germline lookup yields CDR1 SGHDT and CDR2 YYEEEE. The J segment lost 2 bases and the V segment lost 4 bases, leaving 4 bases of the junction unmatched.

This clonotype has only a few counts. V is TRBV20-1 and J is TRBJ2-7; possibly TRBD2 for D (6 bases). This CDR3 spans 13 amino acids. Per germline, CDR1 DFQATT and CDR2 SNEGSKA (reference sequence). Trimming removed 0 bases at V and 6 bases at J, with 12 bases between. CDR3 coding DNA: TGCAGTGCTAGAGAGACTAGGGTAGGCGAGCAGTACTTC. As protein: CSARETRVGEQYF.

This clonotype showed up just a few times. This rearrangement joins TRBV20-1 to TRBJ2-1; 11 bases align to TRBD2. Germline CDR1 and CDR2: DFQATT and SNEGSKA (reference sequence). V lost 2 bases to trimming and J lost 5 bases; unmatched junction nucleotides: 5. The CDR3 spans 15 residues. DNA of the CDR3: TGCAGTGCTAGATATAGCGGGGGGGATAACAATGAGCAGTTCTTC. Protein product: CSARYSGGDNNEQFF.

The CDR3 DNA sequence: TGTGCCAGCTCACCACCAGCTAACTATGGCTACACCTTC. Protein: CASSPPANYGYTF. This chain links TRBV18 with TRBJ1-2; no reliable D call. The CDR3 length is 13 residues. Per germline, CDR1 KGHSH and CDR2 LQKENI. V was clipped by 0 bases and J by 0 bases, with 2 bases between them.

This clonotype was seen only a few times. The V gene is TRBV29-1, the J gene TRBJ1-1; a possible D gene is TRBD1 (6 bases). V shed 5 bases and J shed 0 bases, with 19 bases lying between them. Per the germline V gene, CDR1 is SQVTM and CDR2 is ANQGSEA. This CDR3 spans 16 amino acids. CDR3 DNA: TGCAGCGTTAAAAAGGACAGACTGTACATGAACACTGAAGCTTTCTTT. It codes for CSVKKDRLYMNTEAFF.

The V call is TRBV6-6, the J call TRBJ2-7; D is unresolved. CDR1 MNHNY and CDR2 SVGAGI come from the germline V gene (reference sequence). V lost 2 bases and J 4 bases, leaving 6 bases between the germline ends. The CDR3 spans 12 residues. CDR3 in DNA: TGTGCCAGCAGTTACACCCGTTACGAGCAGTACTTC. It translates to CASSYTRYEQYF.

This clonotype came up a few times. The V call is TRBV7-2, the J call TRBJ1-2; TRBD1 matches 11 bases. J was trimmed by 6 bases and V by 6 bases; bases with no gene match: 3. The germline CDR1 and CDR2 sequences are SGHTA and FQGNSA. This CDR3 has 13 residues. The CDR3 coding sequence is TGTGCCAGCAGAGTGGGACAGGGGGATGGCTACACCTTC. Translation gives CASRVGQGDGYTF.

The genes are TRBV4-1 and TRBJ1-6, with 9 bases fitting TRBD1. Trimming at V came to 6 bases and at J to 7 bases, leaving 7 bases not matched to a gene. The germline V gene encodes CDR1 MGHRA and CDR2 YSYEKL. The CDR3 loop spans 15 amino acids. The CDR3 DNA is TGCGCCAGCAGACAGAACAGGGGGCTAAATTCACCCCTCCACTTT. Translation gives CASRQNRGLNSPLHF.